This TCR beta chain was recovered during a study of shared clonotypes between healthy human individuals. Study-wide results and limits: Clonotypes which were not shared had lower generation probabilities than clonotypes that all four donors shared. Naive subsets generally had larger estimated richness than memory subsets.

CD45RO-negative CD8 cells positively selected for CCR7 made up the naive population, which excluded terminally differentiated effector memory CD45RA+ cells. The repertoire was sequenced with immunoSEQ multiplex PCR; TCRdb's copy has only in-frame clones and lacks some. The sample lists around 640,000 clones; approximately 96% were seen once. Comments on this clone: No antigen is known for it.

Trimming cost V 3 bases and J 5 bases, with 7 bases left between them. This CDR3 is 13 amino acids long. Germline CDR1 KGHSH, CDR2 LQKENI. The TCR originated in a woman younger than 45 in good health. V and J are TRBV18 and TRBJ2-2, with D possibly being TRBD2 (5 bases). What was sequenced was naive CD8+ T cells sorted from blood. In nucleotides, the CDR3 is TGTGCCAGCTCACCCTCGGGAACCGGGGAGCTGTTTTTT. This gives the protein CASSPSGTGELFF.